This T cell receptor (beta chain) is from a study of blood T cell repertoires in COVID-19. In the study overall: Whether acute or convalescent, the COVID-19 samples came from the United States, Italy and Spain. Sources were T cells, B-cell-depleted T cells, or PBMCs; the material itself was cDNA or gDNA.

Trimming took 2 bases from V and 2 from J; bases not matched to a gene: 7. The germline V gene encodes CDR1 MNHEY and CDR2 SVGAGI. This CDR3 is 16 amino acids long. This table comes from immunoSEQ multiplex PCR, and its TCRdb copy is limited to in-frame clones, with some not included. The sample holds around 200,000 clones, 65% to 85% seen once. Sample: peripheral blood. This clonotype was obtained from an elderly woman with acute or convalescent COVID-19. The chain uses TRBV6-5 and TRBJ1-1; TRBD1 agrees at 8 bases. In nucleotides, the CDR3 is TGTGCCAGCAGTTACACCTACAGGGGGAGAAACACTGAAGCTTTCTTT. As protein: CASSYTYRGRNTEAFF.